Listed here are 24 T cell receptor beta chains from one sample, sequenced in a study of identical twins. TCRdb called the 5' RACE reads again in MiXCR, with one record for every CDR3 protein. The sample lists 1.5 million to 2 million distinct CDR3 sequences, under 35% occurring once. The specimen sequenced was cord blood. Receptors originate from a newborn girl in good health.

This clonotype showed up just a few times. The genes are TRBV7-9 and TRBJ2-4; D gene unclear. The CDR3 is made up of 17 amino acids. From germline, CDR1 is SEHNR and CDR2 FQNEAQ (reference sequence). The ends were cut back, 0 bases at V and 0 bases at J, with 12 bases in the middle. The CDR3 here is CASSLATANLAKNIQYF. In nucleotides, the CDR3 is TGTGCCAGCAGCTTAGCCACAGCAAACCTAGCCAAAAACATTCAGTACTTC.

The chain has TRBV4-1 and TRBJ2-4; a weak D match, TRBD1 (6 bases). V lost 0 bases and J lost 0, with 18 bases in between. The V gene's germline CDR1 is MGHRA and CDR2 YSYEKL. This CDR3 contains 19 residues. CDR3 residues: CASSQETDSNVLAKNIQYF. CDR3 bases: TGCGCCAGCAGCCAAGAGACGGACAGCAATGTTCTAGCCAAAAACATTCAGTACTTC.

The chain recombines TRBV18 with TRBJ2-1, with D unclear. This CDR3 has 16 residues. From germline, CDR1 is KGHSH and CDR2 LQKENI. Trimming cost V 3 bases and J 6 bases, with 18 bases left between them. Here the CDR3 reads CASSPFLAGTCNEQFF. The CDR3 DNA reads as TGTGCCAGCTCACCCTTCCTCGCTGGAACCTGCAATGAGCAGTTCTTC.

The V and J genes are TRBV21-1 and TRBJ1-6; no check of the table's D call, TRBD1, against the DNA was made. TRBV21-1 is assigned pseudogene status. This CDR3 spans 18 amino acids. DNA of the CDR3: TGTGCCAGCAGCTTTCCTGGGAGCAGGGTTTTTTATAATTCACCCCTCCACTTT. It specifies CASSFPGSRVFYNSPLHF.

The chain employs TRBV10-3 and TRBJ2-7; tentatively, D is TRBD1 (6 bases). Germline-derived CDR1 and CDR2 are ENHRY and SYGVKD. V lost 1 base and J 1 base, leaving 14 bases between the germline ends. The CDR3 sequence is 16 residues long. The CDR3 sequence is CAISELYGQKSYEQYF. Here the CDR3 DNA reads TGTGCCATCAGTGAGTTATATGGACAGAAATCCTACGAGCAGTACTTC.

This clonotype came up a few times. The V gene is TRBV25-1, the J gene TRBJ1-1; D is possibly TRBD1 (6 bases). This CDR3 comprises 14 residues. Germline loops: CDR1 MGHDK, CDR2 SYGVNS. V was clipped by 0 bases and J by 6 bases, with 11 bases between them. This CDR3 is CASSEYGQRAEAFF. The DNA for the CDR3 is TGTGCCAGCAGTGAATACGGACAGAGGGCTGAAGCTTTCTTT.

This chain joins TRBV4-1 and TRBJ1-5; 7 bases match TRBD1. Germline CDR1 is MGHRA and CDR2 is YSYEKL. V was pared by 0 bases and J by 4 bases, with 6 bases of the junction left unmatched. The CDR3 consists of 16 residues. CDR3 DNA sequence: TGCGCCAGCAGCCAAGACTGGGACAGCCTGAATCAGCCCCAGCATTTT. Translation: CASSQDWDSLNQPQHF.

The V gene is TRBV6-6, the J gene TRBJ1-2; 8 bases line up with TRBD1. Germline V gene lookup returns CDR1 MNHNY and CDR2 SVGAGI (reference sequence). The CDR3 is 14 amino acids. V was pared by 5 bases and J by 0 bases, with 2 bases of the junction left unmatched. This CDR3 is CASSTGGPNYGYTF. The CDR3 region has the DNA TGTGCCAGCAGTACAGGGGGGCCTAACTATGGCTACACCTTC.

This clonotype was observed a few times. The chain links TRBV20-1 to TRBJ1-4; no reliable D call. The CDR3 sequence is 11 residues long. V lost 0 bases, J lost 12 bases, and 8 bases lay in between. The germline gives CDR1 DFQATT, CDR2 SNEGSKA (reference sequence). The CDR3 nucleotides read TGCAGTGCTAGAGATCTAAGGGAACTGTTTTTT. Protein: CSARDLRELFF.

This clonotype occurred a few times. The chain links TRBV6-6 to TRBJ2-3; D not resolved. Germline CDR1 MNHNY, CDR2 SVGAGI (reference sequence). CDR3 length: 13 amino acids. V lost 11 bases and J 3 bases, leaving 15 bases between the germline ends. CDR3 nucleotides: TGTGCCGGCTGCTTCGACCCAACAGATACGCAGTATTTT. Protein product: CAGCFDPTDTQYF.

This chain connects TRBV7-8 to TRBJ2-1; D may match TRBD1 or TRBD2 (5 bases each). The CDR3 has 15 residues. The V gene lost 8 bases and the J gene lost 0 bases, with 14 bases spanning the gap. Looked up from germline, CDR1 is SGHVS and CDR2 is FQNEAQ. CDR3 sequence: CASGGETGSYNEQFF. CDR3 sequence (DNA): TGTGCCAGCGGGGGTGAGACGGGCTCCTACAATGAGCAGTTCTTC. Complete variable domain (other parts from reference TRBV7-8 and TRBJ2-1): GAGVSQSPRYKVAKRGQDVALRCDPISGHVSLFWYQQALGQGPEFLTYFQNEAQLDKSGLPSDRFFAERPEGSVSTLKIQRTQQEDSAVYLCASGGETGSYNEQFFGPGTRLTVL.

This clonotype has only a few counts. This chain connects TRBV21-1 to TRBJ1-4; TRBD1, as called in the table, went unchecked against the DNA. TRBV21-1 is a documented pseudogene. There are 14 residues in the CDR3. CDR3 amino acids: CASSKRGSDEKLFF. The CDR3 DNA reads TGTGCCAGCAGCAAACGGGGGAGTGATGAAAAACTGTTTTTT.

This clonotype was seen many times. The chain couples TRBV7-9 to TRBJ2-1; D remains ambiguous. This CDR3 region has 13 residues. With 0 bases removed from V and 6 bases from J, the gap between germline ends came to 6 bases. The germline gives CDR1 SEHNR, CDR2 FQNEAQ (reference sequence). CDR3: CASSLAPFNEQFF. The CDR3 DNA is TGTGCCAGCAGCTTAGCGCCCTTCAATGAGCAGTTCTTC.

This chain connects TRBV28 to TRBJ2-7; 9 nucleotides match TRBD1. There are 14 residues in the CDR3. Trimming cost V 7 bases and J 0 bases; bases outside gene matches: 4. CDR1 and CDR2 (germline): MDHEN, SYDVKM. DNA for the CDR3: TGTGCCAGCATCCCGACAGGGGGCTCCTACGAGCAGTACTTC. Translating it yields CASIPTGGSYEQYF.

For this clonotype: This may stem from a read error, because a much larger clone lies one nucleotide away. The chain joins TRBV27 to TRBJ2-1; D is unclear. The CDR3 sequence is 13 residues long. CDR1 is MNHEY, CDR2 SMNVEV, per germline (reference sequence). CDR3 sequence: CASSLPRNNEQVF. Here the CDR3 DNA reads TGTGCCAGCAGTTTACCCCGAAACAATGAGCAGGTCTTC.

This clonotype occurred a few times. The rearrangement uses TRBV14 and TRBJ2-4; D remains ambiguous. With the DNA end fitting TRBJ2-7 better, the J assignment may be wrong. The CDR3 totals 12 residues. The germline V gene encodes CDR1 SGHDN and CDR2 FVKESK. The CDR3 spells CASSRATYEQYF. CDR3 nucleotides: TGTGCCAGCAGCCGAGCAACCTACGAGCAGTACTTC.

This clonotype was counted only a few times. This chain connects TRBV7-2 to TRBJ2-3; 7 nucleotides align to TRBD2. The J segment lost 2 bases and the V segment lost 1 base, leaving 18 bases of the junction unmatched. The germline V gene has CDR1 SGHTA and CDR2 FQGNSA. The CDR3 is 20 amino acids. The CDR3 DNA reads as TGTGCCAGCAGCTTAGTATTTCGGCTAGCGGAGACAACCATCACAGATACGCAGTATTTT. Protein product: CASSLVFRLAETTITDTQYF.

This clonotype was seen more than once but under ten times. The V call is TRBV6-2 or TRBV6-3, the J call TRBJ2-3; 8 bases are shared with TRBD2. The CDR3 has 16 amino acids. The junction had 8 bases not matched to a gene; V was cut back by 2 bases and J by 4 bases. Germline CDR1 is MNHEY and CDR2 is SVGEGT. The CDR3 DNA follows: TGTGCCAGCAGTTACCAGAAACGGCGGGAGGCAGATACGCAGTATTTT. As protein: CASSYQKRREADTQYF.

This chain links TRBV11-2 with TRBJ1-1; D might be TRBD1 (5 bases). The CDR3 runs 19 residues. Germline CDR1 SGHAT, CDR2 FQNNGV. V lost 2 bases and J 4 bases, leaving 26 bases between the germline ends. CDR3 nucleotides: TGTGCCAGCAGCTTATTCTCGTGGGGGAACGCCGGTGAAACCACTGAAGCTTTCTTT. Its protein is CASSLFSWGNAGETTEAFF.

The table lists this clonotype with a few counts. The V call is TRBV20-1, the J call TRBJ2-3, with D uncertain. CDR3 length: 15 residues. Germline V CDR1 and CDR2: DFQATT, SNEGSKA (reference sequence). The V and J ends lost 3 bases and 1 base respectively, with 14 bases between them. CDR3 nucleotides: TGCAGTGCTAGTCCACCTTCGTTAGGCACAGATACGCAGTATTTT. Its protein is CSASPPSLGTDTQYF.

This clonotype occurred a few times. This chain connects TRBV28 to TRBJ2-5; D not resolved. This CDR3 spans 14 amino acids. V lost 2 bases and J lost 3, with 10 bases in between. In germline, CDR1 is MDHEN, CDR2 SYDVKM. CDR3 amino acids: CASSLGSLKETQYF. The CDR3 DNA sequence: TGTGCCAGCAGTTTAGGATCTCTAAAAGAGACCCAGTACTTC.

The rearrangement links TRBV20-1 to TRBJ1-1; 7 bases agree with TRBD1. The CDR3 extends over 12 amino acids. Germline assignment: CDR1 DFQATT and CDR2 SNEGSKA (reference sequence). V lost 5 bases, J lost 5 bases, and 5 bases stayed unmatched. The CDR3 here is CSAQDRRTEAFF. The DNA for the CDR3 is TGCAGTGCTCAGGACAGGAGGACTGAAGCTTTCTTT.

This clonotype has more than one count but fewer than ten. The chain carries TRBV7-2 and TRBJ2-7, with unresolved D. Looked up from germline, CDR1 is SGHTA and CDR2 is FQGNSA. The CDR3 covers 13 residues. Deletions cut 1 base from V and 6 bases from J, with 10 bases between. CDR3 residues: CASSLGVAGEQYF. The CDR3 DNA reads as TGTGCCAGCAGCTTAGGAGTAGCTGGCGAGCAGTACTTC.

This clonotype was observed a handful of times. The CDR3: CASRAGGETQYF. In DNA, the CDR3 is TGTGCCAGCAGGGCGGGGGGAGAGACCCAGTACTTC. J is TRBJ2-5 and V is TRBV6-6; 8 bases are shared with TRBD2. Germline CDR1 and CDR2: MNHNY and SVGAGI (reference sequence). With 6 bases clipped from V and 4 bases from J, the junction kept 1 base outside the gene matches. The CDR3 is 12 amino acids.